This T cell receptor beta chain comes out of a study of CD8 T cells in Susac syndrome. The authors reverse transcribed 0.5 to 1 ug RNA with random hexamers. TCRdb analysed the immunoSEQ multiplex PCR reads with MiXCR anew, one entry per CDR3 protein. The sample has around 170,000 distinct CDR3 sequences, around 94% seen once. From blood CD8+ and CD4+ T cells, the TCR beta chain was sequenced. The sequence was obtained from a human donor with Susac syndrome. The sequencing input was CD4+ T cells from PBMCs.

DNA for the CDR3: TGTGCCAGCAGCGTGCAGGCTAGCGGGGCCACAGATACGCAGTATTTT. Translated, it gives CASSVQASGATDTQYF. The V and J genes are TRBV2 and TRBJ2-3, with 9 bases matching TRBD2. Unmatched junction bases numbered 9, after V lost 6 bases and J lost 2 bases. Germline lookup yields CDR1 SNHLY and CDR2 FYNNEI. There are 16 residues in the CDR3.